Shown below are 9 T cell receptor beta chains from a single sample sequenced in a study of T cells in Graves' hyperthyroidism and ophthalmopathy (dated 2019 in TCRdb). Libraries were prepared through multiplex PCR. Reads for this sample came from an Illumina HiSeq 2000. The TCR beta CDR3 regions were amplified from the RNA transcripts. For the first round of RT-PCR on the TCR CDR3, the HTBI primer set was used together with the Qiagen OneStep RT-PCR kit. The raw public data were reprocessed by TCRdb itself: fastp quality trimming at Q25, MiXCR clonotype calling, in-frame beta chains only. Every CDR3 protein is listed once, alongside the most common genes and DNA of its rows. The sample table contains 550,000 to 600,000 distinct CDR3 sequences; only one count was recorded for approximately 44% of them. 19% of the sample belongs to the ten largest clones. The material sequenced was peripheral blood or thyroid tissue (not recorded which). The source is an adult woman with Graves' disease, either hyperthyroidism or ophthalmopathy (not recorded which).

This clonotype was seen repeatedly, ten times or more. The chain employs TRBV4-2 and TRBJ1-2; TRBD1 matches 8 bases. V trimming: 1 base; J trimming: 0 bases; junction bases outside the gene matches: 10. Germline CDR1 is LGHNA and CDR2 is YNFKEQ. This CDR3 region has 18 residues. CDR3 sequence: CASSQAFFGTGTNYGYTF. The CDR3 DNA reads TGTGCCAGCAGCCAAGCATTTTTCGGGACAGGCACTAACTATGGCTACACCTTC.

In its sample, this clonotype was seen many times. This chain links TRBV25-1 with TRBJ1-2; D is unclear. V was cut by 1 base and J by 0 bases, with 9 bases left in between. Germline V CDR1 and CDR2: MGHDK, SYGVNS. This CDR3 region has 15 residues. The CDR3 DNA sequence: TGTGCCAGCAGTGAATCGGGCAGCACTAACTATGGCTACACCTTC. Its translation is CASSESGSTNYGYTF.

This clonotype appeared many times. The J gene is TRBJ1-4, the V gene TRBV6-1, with D tentatively TRBD1 (5 bases). Trimming stripped 2 bases from V and 7 bases from J, with 8 bases between. This CDR3 has 13 residues. The germline V gene encodes CDR1 MNHNS and CDR2 SASEGT. The CDR3 region has the DNA TGTGCCAGCAGTGAATTAGACAGTGAAAAACTGTTTTTT. As protein: CASSELDSEKLFF.

This clonotype was seen ten or more times. The V call is TRBV6-1, the J call TRBJ1-4; the D is unclear. Trimming stripped 4 bases from V and 11 bases from J, with 8 bases between. CDR1 and CDR2 from the germline V gene are MNHNS and SASEGT. The CDR3 has 11 residues. The CDR3: CASSASRKLFF. For the CDR3, the DNA is TGTGCCAGCAGTGCCTCGAGGAAACTGTTTTTT.

This clonotype was detected only a few times. The J gene is TRBJ2-6, the V gene TRBV2; a weak D match, TRBD1 (5 bases). This CDR3 region has 14 residues. Deletions cut 11 bases from V and 0 bases from J, with 11 bases between. Germline-derived CDR1 and CDR2 are SNHLY and FYNNEI. CDR3 protein: CAGSQDSGANVLTF. CDR3 bases: TGTGCCGGATCACAGGACTCTGGGGCCAACGTCCTGACTTTC.

Details on this clonotype: One end of the junction fails to match germline, which may point to a read error. V gene TRBV29-1 combines with J gene TRBJ2-6; possibly TRBD1 or TRBD2 for D (5 bases each). The CDR3 is made up of 15 amino acids. Germline assignment: CDR1 SQVTM and CDR2 ANQGSEA. CDR3 sequence: CRVVGTHTGANVLTF. The CDR3 DNA follows: TGCAGAGTTGTAGGGACCCACACTGGAGCCAACGTCCTGACTTTC.

V gene TRBV12-3 or TRBV12-4 combines with J gene TRBJ1-2; tentative D call: TRBD1 (5 bases). The CDR3 runs 14 residues. The V gene lost 5 bases and the J gene lost 4 bases, with 14 bases spanning the gap. In DNA, the CDR3 is TGTGCCAGCAGTCCCCGGGGGAGGGCCTATGGCTACACCTTC. It yields the protein CASSPRGRAYGYTF.

The CDR3 is CASSVGSLGGRETQYF. DNA for the CDR3: TGTGCCAGCAGCGTCGGGAGTTTAGGCGGCCGGGAGACCCAGTACTTC. This chain uses TRBV13 with TRBJ2-5; the D gene is possibly TRBD2 (6 bases). Per germline, CDR1 PRHDT and CDR2 FYEKMQ (reference sequence). This CDR3 spans 16 amino acids. The ends were cut back, 5 bases at V and 5 bases at J, with 21 bases in the middle. Looking up the rest from reference TRBV13 and TRBJ2-5 gives the full variable domain: AAGVIQSPRHLIKEKRETATLKCYPIPRHDTVYWYQQGPGQDPQFLISFYEKMQSDKGSIPDRFSAQQFSDYHSELNMSSLELGDSALYFCASSVGSLGGRETQYFGPGTRLLVL.

The chain links TRBV19 to TRBJ2-6, with unresolved D. V was clipped by 5 bases and J by 16 bases, with 3 bases between them. The germline V gene has CDR1 LNHDA and CDR2 SQIVND (reference sequence). This CDR3 is built from 8 residues. CDR3 DNA: TGTGCCAGTAGTCCACTGACTTTC. This codes for CASSPLTF.